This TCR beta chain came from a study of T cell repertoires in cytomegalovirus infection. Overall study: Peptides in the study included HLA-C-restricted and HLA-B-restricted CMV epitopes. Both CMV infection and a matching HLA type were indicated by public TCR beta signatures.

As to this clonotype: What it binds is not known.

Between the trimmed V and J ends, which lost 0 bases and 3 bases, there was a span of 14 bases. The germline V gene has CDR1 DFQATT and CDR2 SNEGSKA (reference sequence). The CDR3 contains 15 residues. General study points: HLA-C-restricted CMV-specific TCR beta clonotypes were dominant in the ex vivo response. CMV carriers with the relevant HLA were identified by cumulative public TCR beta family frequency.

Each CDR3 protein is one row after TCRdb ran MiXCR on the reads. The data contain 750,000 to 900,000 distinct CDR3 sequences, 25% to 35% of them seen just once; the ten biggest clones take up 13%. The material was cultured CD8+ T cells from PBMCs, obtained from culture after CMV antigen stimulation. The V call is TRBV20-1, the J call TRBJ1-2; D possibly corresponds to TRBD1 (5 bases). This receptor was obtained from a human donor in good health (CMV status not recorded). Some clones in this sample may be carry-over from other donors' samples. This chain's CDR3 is CSARDDRGAHYGYTF. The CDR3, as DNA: TGCAGTGCTAGAGATGATAGGGGCGCGCACTATGGCTACACCTTC.